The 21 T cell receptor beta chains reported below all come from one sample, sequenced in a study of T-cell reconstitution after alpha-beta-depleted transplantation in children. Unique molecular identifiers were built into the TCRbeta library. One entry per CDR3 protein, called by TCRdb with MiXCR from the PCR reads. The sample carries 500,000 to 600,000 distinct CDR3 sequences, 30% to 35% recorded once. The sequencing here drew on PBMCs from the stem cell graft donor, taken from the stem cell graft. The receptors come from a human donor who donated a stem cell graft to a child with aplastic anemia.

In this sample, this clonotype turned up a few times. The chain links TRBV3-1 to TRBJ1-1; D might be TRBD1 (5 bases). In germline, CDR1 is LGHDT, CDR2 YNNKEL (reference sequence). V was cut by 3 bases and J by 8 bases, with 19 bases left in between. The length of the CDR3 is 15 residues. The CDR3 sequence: CASSQSGVTRGEAFF. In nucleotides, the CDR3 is TGTGCCAGCAGCCAGTCCGGGGTGACCCGGGGGGAAGCTTTCTTT.

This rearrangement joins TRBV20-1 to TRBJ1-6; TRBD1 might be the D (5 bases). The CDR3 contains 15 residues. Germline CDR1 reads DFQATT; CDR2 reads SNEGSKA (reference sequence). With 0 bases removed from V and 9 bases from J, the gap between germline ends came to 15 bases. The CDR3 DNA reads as TGCAGTGCTAGAGATGCCGGGGGTGCGGGTTCACCCCTCCACTTT. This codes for CSARDAGGAGSPLHF.

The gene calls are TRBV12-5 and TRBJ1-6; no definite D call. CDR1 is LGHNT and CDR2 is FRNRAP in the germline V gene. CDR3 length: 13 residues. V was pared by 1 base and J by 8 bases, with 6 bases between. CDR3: CASGLEGYSPLHF. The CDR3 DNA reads TGTGCTAGTGGTTTGGAAGGCTATTCACCCCTCCACTTT.

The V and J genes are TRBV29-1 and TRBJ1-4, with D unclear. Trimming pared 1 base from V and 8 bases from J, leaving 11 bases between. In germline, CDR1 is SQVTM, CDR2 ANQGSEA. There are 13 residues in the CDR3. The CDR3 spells CSVEGPNSEKLFF. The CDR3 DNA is TGCAGCGTTGAAGGGCCCAATAGCGAAAAACTGTTTTTT.

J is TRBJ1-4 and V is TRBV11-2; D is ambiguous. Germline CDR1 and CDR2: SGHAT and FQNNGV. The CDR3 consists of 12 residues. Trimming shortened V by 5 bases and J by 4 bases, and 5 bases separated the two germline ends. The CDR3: CASSHHNEKLFF. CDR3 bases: TGTGCCAGCAGCCACCATAATGAAAAACTGTTTTTT. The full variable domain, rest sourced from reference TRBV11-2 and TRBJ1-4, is EAGVAQSPRYKIIEKRQSVAFWCNPISGHATLYWYQQILGQGPKLLIQFQNNGVVDDSQLPKDRFSAERLKGVDSTLKIQPAKLEDSAVYLCASSHHNEKLFFGSGTQLSVL.

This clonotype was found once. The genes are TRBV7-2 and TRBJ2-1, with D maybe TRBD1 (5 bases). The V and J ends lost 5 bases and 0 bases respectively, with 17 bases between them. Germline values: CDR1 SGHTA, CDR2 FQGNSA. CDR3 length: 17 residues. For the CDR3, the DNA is TGTGCCAGCAGCACCCCAGTCAGGGCAAACTCCTACAATGAGCAGTTCTTC. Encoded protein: CASSTPVRANSYNEQFF.

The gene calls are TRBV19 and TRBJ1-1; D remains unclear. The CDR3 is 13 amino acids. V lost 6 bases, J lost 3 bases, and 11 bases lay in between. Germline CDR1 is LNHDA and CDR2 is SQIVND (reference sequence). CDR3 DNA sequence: TGTGCCAGTAGAGCCCCGGCAGACACTGAAGCTTTCTTT. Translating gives CASRAPADTEAFF.

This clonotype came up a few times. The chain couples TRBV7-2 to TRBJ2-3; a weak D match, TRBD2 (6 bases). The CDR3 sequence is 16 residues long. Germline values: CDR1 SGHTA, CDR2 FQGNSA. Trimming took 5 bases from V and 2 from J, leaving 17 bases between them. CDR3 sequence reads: CASSPSGVVPTDTQYF. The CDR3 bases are TGTGCCAGCAGCCCGTCGGGGGTGGTGCCCACAGATACGCAGTATTTT.

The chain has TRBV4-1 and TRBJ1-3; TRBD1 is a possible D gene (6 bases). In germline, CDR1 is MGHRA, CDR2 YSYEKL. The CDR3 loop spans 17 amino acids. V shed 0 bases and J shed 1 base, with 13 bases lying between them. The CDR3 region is CASSQEMQGRSGNTIYF. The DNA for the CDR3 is TGCGCCAGCAGCCAAGAAATGCAGGGGAGATCTGGAAACACCATATATTTT.

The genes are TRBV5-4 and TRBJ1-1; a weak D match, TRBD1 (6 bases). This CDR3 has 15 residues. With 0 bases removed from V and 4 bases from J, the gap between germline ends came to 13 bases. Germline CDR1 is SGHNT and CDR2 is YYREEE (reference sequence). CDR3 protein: CASSLVDRRGTEAFF. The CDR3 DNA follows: TGTGCCAGCAGCTTGGTAGACAGGAGAGGCACTGAAGCTTTCTTT.

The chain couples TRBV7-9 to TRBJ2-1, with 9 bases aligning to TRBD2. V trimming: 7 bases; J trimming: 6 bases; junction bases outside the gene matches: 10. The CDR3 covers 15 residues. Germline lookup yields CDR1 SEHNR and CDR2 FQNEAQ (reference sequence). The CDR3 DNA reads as TGTGCCAGCACCCTGGGGCCTAGCGGGGCCAATGAGCAGTTCTTC. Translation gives CASTLGPSGANEQFF.

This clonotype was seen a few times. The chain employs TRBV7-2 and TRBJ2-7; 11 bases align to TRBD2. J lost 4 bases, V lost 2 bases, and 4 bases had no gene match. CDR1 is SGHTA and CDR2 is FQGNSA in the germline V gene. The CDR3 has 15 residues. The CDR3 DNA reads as TGTGCCAGCAGCTTATCGCTAGCGGGAGGTTACGAGCAGTACTTC. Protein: CASSLSLAGGYEQYF.

The CDR3 sequence is CASSVVGQGTYEQYV. CDR3 sequence (DNA): TGTGCCAGCAGCGTAGTGGGACAGGGAACGTACGAGCAGTACGTC. J is TRBJ2-7 and V is TRBV9; 9 nucleotides agree with TRBD1. CDR3 length: 15 amino acids. J gave up 4 bases and V 0 bases, and 5 bases lay outside the gene matches. CDR1 and CDR2 (germline): SGDLS, YYNGEE.

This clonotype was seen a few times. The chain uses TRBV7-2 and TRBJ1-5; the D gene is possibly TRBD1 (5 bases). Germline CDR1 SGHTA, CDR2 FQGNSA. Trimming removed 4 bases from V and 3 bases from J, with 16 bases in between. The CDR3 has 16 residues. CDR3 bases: TGTGCCAGCAGCTACTCAGGGTACATAGACAATCAGCCCCAGCATTTT. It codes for CASSYSGYIDNQPQHF.

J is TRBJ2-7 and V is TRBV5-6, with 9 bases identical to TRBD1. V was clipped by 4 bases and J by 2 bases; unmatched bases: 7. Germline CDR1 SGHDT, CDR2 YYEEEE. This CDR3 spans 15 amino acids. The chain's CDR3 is CASSLRDRDPYEQYF. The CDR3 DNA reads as TGTGCCAGCAGCCTCCGGGACAGGGACCCCTACGAGCAGTACTTC. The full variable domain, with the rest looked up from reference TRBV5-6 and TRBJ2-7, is DAGVTQSPTHLIKTRGQQVTLRCSPKSGHDTVSWYQQALGQGPQFIFQYYEEEERQRGNFPDRFSGHQFPNYSSELNVNALLLGDSALYLCASSLRDRDPYEQYFGPGTRLTVT.

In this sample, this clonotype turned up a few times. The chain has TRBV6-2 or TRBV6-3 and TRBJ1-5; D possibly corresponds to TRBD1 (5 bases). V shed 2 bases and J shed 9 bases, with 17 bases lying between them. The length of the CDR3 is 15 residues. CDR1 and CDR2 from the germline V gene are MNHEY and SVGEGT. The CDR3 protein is CASSYQGKGMWPQHF. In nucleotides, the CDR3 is TGTGCCAGCAGTTACCAGGGCAAGGGTATGTGGCCCCAGCATTTT.

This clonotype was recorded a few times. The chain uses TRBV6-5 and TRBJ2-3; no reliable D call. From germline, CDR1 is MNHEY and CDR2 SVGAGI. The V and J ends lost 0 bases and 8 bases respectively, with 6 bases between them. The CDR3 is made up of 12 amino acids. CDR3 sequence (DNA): TGTGCCAGCAGTTACTCGAGTGGTACGCAGTATTTT. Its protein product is CASSYSSGTQYF.

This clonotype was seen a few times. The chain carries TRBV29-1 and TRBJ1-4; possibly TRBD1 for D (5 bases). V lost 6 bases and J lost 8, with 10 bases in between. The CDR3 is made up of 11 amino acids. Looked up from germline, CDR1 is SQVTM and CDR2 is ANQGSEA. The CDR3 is CSVDGDEKLFF. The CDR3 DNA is TGCAGCGTCGACGGGGACGAAAAACTGTTTTTT.

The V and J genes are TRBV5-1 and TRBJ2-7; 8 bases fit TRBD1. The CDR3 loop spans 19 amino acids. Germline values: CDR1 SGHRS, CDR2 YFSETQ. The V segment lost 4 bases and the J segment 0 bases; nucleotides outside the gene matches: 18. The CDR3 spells CASSVQTDGQGRYSYEQYV. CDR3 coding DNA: TGCGCCAGCAGCGTGCAAACCGATGGACAGGGCCGATACTCCTACGAGCAGTACGTC.

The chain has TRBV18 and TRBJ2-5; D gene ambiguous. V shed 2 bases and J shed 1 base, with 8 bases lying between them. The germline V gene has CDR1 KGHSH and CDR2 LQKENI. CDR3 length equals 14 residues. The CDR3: CASSPKGIQETQYF. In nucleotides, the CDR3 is TGTGCCAGCTCACCAAAGGGCATCCAAGAGACCCAGTACTTC.

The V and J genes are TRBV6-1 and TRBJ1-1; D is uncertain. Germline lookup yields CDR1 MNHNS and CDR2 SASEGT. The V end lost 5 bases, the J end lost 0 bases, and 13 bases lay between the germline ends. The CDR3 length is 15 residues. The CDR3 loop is CASSPPSALNTEAFF. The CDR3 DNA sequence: TGTGCCAGCAGTCCCCCGAGCGCCCTGAACACTGAAGCTTTCTTT.